This T cell receptor beta chain originates from a study of spatial heterogeneity in lung cancer. Study at large: Fewer alpha-chain than beta-chain sequences were consistently detected.

Time point described: sample taken at primary tumor resection. Unsorted whole RNA of tumor, nontumor lung or frozen PBMC was sequenced. CDR1 LNHNV and CDR2 YYDKDF come from the germline V gene (reference sequence). This CDR3 has 15 amino acids. With 0 bases removed from V and 3 bases from J, the gap between germline ends came to 9 bases. This clonotype was found many times. From the 5' RACE reads, TCRdb called clonotypes with MiXCR, one entry per CDR3 protein. The sample yields a few thousand distinct CDR3 sequences, approximately 20% seen once. Source: PBMCs, taken at surgery. The chain links TRBV15 to TRBJ2-4; D remains ambiguous. This TCR came from a male donor with early-stage non-small cell lung cancer. The DNA of the CDR3 is TGTGCCACCAGCAGAGATGCTTGGGGCAAAAACATTCAGTACTTC. Its translation is CATSRDAWGKNIQYF.